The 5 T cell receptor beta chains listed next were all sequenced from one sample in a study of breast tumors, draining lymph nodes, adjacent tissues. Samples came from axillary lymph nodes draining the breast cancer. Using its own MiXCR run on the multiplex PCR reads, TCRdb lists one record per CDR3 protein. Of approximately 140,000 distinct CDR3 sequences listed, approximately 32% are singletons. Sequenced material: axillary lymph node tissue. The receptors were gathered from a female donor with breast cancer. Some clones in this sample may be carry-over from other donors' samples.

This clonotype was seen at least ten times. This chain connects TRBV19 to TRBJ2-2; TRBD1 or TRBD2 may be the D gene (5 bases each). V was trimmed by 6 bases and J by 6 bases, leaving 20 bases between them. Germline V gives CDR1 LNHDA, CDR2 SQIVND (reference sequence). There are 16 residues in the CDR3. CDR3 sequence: CASRASGRKGPGELFF. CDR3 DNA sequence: TGTGCCAGTAGGGCAAGCGGAAGGAAGGGACCCGGGGAGCTGTTTTTT. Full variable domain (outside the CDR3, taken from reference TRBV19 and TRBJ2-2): DGGITQSPKYLFRKEGQNVTLSCEQNLNHDAMYWYRQDPGQGLRLIYYSQIVNDFQKGDIAEGYSVSREKKESFPLTVTSAQKNPTAFYLCASRASGRKGPGELFFGEGSRLTVL.

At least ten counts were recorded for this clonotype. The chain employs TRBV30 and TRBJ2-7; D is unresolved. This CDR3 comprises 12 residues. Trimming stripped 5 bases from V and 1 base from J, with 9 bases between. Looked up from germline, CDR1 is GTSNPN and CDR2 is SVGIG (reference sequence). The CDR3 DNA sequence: TGTGCCTGGGACGGTGCTTCCTACGAGCAGTACTTC. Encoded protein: CAWDGASYEQYF.

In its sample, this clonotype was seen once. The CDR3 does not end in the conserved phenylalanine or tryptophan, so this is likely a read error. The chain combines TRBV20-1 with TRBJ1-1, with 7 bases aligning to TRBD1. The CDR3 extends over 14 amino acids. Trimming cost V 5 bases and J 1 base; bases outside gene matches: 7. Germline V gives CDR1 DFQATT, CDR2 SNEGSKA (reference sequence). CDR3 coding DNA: TGCAGTGCTCGGGACAGCTTGGGGAACACTGAAGCTTTCTGT. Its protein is CSARDSLGNTEAFC.

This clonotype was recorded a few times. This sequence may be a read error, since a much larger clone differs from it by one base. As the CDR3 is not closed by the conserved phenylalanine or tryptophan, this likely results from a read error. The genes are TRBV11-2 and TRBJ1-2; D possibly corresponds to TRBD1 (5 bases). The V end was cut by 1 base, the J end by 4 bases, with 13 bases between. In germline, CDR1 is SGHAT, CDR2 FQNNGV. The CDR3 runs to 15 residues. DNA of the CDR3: TGTGCCAGCAGCTTAGGGGGGAGGTTGGGCTATGGCTACACCTCC. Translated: CASSLGGRLGYGYTS.

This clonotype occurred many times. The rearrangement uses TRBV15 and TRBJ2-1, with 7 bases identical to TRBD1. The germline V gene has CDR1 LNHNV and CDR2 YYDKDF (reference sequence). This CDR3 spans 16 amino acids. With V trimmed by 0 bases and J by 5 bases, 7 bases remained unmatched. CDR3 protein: CATSRDVGTVDNEQFF. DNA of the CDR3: TGTGCCACCAGCAGAGATGTCGGGACAGTGGACAATGAGCAGTTCTTC.